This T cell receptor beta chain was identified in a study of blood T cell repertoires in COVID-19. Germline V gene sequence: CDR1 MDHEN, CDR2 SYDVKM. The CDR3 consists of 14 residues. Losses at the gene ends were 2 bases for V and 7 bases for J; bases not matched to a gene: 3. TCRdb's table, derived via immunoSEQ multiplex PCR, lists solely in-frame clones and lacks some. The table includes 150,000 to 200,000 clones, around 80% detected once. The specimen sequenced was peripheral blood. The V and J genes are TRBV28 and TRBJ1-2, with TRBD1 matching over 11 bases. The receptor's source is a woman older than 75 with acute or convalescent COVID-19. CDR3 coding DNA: TGTGCCAGCAGTTTAGGACAGGGGGCGGCTGGCTACACCTTC. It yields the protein CASSLGQGAAGYTF.